This TCR beta chain was obtained from a study of blood T cell repertoires in COVID-19. As for the study in general: Material from acute and convalescent COVID-19 was sourced from the United States, Italy and Spain. Sample material is recorded as cDNA or gDNA derived from T cells, B-cell-depleted T cells, or PBMCs.

Original processing methods: It was from reference gene primer amplification that nucleated cell counts were estimated. Only in-frame clones appear in the TCRdb table, and some are missing; sequencing was by immunoSEQ multiplex PCR. V, J and clone size reflect that table, while D and trimming were determined from the DNA. This sample carries roughly 300,000 clones, roughly four fifths of them seen once, and the ten largest clones take 8% to 10%. V lost 1 base and J 1 base, leaving 14 bases between the germline ends. CDR1 and CDR2 from the germline V gene are MDHEN and SYDVKM. This CDR3 has 16 amino acids.

The chain uses TRBV28 and TRBJ2-7, with a weak D call TRBD2 (5 bases). The sequence was obtained from a woman aged 50 to 65 who had recovered from COVID-19. Sequenced sample: peripheral blood. The DNA of the CDR3 is TGTGCCAGCAGTTTATCCTCCGGGGTTAGATCCTACGAGCAGTACTTC. Encoded protein: CASSLSSGVRSYEQYF.